The clone carrying this TCR beta chain was detected ten times or more. The antigen remains undetermined. Profiling that covered TCR beta VDJ and CDR3 relied on genomic DNA as its template. TCRdb re-called the reads through MiXCR, storing one row per CDR3 protein. The table has 150,000 or so distinct CDR3 sequences, around 43% seen once. The data derive from a study of CD8+CD57+ T cells in acquired aplastic anemia. Study in general: Sorted CD4+ plus CD8+ cells gave DNA averaging about 3.2 ug. Study results and caveats: Both patients and controls carried the same twenty-nine CD8+ CDR3 sequences.

Patients included in sequencing had previously demonstrated CD8+CD57+ cell expansion by flow cytometry. Each patient carried a diagnosis of severe acquired aplastic anemia. Patients had undergone no therapy by the time their blood was sampled. Losses at the gene ends were 3 bases for V and 2 bases for J; bases not matched to a gene: 4. Germline assignment: CDR1 KGHDR and CDR2 SFDVKD. This CDR3 is 16 amino acids long. The sample taken for sequencing was sorted CD4+, CD8+, or CD8+CD57+ T cells (not recorded which) from PBMCs. This TCR was sampled from a human donor with aplastic anemia. The chain is built from TRBV24-1 and TRBJ2-3; 10 positions agree with TRBD1. The CDR3 nucleotides read TGTGCCACCAGTGATAGGACAGGGGGGGACACAGATACGCAGTATTTT. Residues: CATSDRTGGDTDTQYF.